This is a list of T cell receptor beta chains from one sample in a study of cytomegalovirus exposure and HLA in healthy donors. TCRdb's copy holds only in-frame clones and misses some; the assay was immunoSEQ multiplex PCR. This table has some 130,000 clones, roughly 78% appearing once. The sample was PBMCs. These receptors originate from a man aged 25 to 40 in good health. Each CDR3 is given with its conserved first and last residue. D genes are given only for firm matches. Clone size is not always given. Where it is, it says once, few, many or a class for expanded clones.

size,D,V,J,CDR3,DNA
NA,NA,TRBV6-1,TRBJ1-1,CASRPLPRRTEAFF,TGTGCCAGCAGGCCTCTTCCGCGAAGAACTGAAGCTTTCTTT
NA,TRBD1,TRBV2,TRBJ2-7,CASRARDRAIHEQYF,TGTGCCAGCAGGGCTCGGGACAGGGCAATCCACGAGCAGTACTTC
NA,TRBD2,TRBV6-5,TRBJ2-1,CASSYLGGSSYNEQFF,TGTGCCAGCAGTTACTTGGGCGGGAGCTCCTACAATGAGCAGTTCTTC
few,NA,TRBV19,TRBJ1-5,CASIEGTIGRQPQHF,TGTGCCAGTATAGAGGGGACCATAGGGAGGCAGCCCCAGCATTTT
NA,TRBD2,TRBV6-6,TRBJ2-1,CASSKRLAMRDEQFF,TGTGCCAGCAGTAAAAGACTAGCCATGCGGGATGAGCAGTTCTTC
NA,TRBD2,TRBV7-3,TRBJ2-5,CASSFTSGRRETQYF,TGTGCCAGCAGCTTTACTAGCGGGAGGCGAGAGACCCAGTACTTC
few,NA,TRBV19,TRBJ2-3,CASSRGYTQYF,TGTGCCAGTAGTAGGGGCTATACGCAGTATTTT
NA,TRBD2,TRBV7-3,TRBJ2-1,CASSLSGRALDEQFF,TGTGCCAGCAGCCTTAGCGGGAGGGCCTTAGATGAGCAGTTCTTC
NA,TRBD1,TRBV6-4,TRBJ1-4,CASSDSFGQGSGEKLFF,TGTGCCAGCAGTGACTCATTTGGACAGGGCTCGGGTGAAAAACTGTTTTTT
NA,TRBD1,TRBV9,TRBJ2-7,CASSVEGQSEQYF,TGTGCCAGCAGCGTAGAGGGACAGTCGGAGCAGTACTTC
few,TRBD1,TRBV25-1,TRBJ1-1,CASSHPDRGGRAFF,TGTGCCAGCAGTCACCCCGACAGGGGAGGCCGAGCTTTCTTT
NA,NA,TRBV9,TRBJ1-1,CASSPPGDTEAFF,TGTGCCAGCAGCCCCCCGGGGGACACTGAAGCTTTCTTT
once,TRBD2,TRBV2,TRBJ2-7,CASTFSGSPSYEQYF,TGTGCCAGCACTTTTAGCGGGAGTCCCTCCTACGAGCAGTACTTC
few,NA,TRBV7-9,TRBJ1-1,CASSSTNTEAFF,TGTGCCAGCAGCTCCACTAACACTGAAGCTTTCTTT
NA,NA,TRBV6-5,TRBJ1-2,CASSQGSIYGYTF,TGTGCCAGCAGTCAGGGGTCGATCTATGGCTACACCTTC
once,NA,TRBV21-1,TRBJ1-2,CASSKSQGLNYGYTF,TGTGCCAGCAGCAAATCTCAGGGGCTGAACTATGGCTACACCTTC
once,NA,TRBV30,TRBJ1-1,CAWNPRNTEAFF,TGTGCCTGGAATCCCAGGAACACTGAAGCTTTCTTT
NA,TRBD1,TRBV12-5,TRBJ1-2,CASGFGTGGAYTF,TGTGCTAGTGGTTTCGGGACAGGGGGCGCATACACCTTC
NA,TRBD1,TRBV7-9,TRBJ2-4,CSSRKTGESAKNIQYF,TGTTCCAGCAGGAAAACAGGGGAGTCAGCCAAAAACATTCAGTACTTC
NA,TRBD1,TRBV9,TRBJ2-3,CASSDEGARVDTQYF,TGTGCCAGCAGCGACGAGGGGGCTCGGGTAGATACGCAGTATTTT
NA,NA,TRBV6-5,TRBJ2-7,CASRSSVGEQYF,TGTGCCAGCAGGTCCTCCGTCGGGGAGCAGTACTTC
NA,TRBD1,TRBV25-1,TRBJ2-7,CASSPPGTVSSYEQYF,TGTGCCAGCAGTCCACCCGGGACAGTCTCCTCCTACGAGCAGTACTTC
NA,NA,TRBV6-5,TRBJ2-1,CASGFRGASDEQFF,TGTGCCAGTGGGTTTCGGGGGGCCTCCGATGAGCAGTTCTTC
NA,TRBD1,TRBV29-1,TRBJ1-2,CSVDGAGTVGFYGYTF,TGCAGCGTTGATGGGGCCGGGACAGTGGGATTTTATGGCTACACCTTC
once,TRBD2,TRBV4-1,TRBJ2-7,CASSQTSGGYEQYF,TGCGCCAGCAGCCAGACGAGCGGGGGTTACGAGCAGTACTTC
NA,TRBD2,TRBV5-5,TRBJ2-7,CASSLASGSSGSYEQYF,TGTGCCAGCAGCTTGGCTAGCGGGAGTAGTGGGTCCTACGAGCAGTACTTC
NA,NA,TRBV4-1,TRBJ2-7,CASSQPLGGTYEQYF,TGCGCCAGCAGCCAACCCCTCGGTGGTACCTACGAGCAGTACTTC
once,NA,TRBV7-8,TRBJ2-5,CASSLEGTHSETQYF,TGTGCCAGCAGCTTAGAGGGGACTCACTCGGAGACCCAGTACTTC
NA,NA,TRBV5-1,TRBJ1-4,CASSWGPPGSGEKLFF,TGCGCCAGCAGCTGGGGGCCACCGGGGTCGGGGGAAAAACTGTTTTTT
NA,TRBD1,TRBV30,TRBJ1-2,CAWTPGGAYGYTF,TGTGCCTGGACGCCAGGGGGCGCCTATGGCTACACCTTC
NA,NA,TRBV9,TRBJ1-1,CASSRQTNTEAFF,TGTGCCAGCAGTCGACAGACGAACACTGAAGCTTTCTTT
NA,NA,TRBV5-6,TRBJ2-1,CASSLAAGKNEQFF,TGTGCCAGCAGCTTGGCGGCGGGAAAAAATGAGCAGTTCTTC
NA,NA,TRBV30,TRBJ2-1,CAWGGGVAETQFF,TGTGCCTGGGGAGGAGGGGTGGCCGAGACCCAGTTCTTC
NA,NA,TRBV5-1,TRBJ2-5,CASSFGLQETQYF,TGCGCCAGCAGCTTTGGGCTACAAGAGACCCAGTACTTC
NA,TRBD1,TRBV29-1,TRBJ1-5,CSVGQGNQPQHF,TGCAGCGTTGGACAGGGGAATCAGCCCCAGCATTTT
NA,TRBD2,TRBV5-1,TRBJ2-1,CASSLGLAGVDEQFF,TGCGCCAGCAGCTTGGGGCTAGCGGGAGTAGATGAGCAGTTCTTC
NA,NA,TRBV5-8,TRBJ2-2,CASSPGMTTNTGELFF,TGTGCCAGCAGCCCTGGAATGACTACCAACACCGGGGAGCTGTTTTTT
NA,TRBD2,TRBV7-3,TRBJ2-1,CASSSEGPSGYNEQFF,TGTGCCAGCAGCTCGGAGGGCCCTAGCGGCTACAATGAGCAGTTCTTC
NA,NA,TRBV28,TRBJ1-4,CASSYRAAANEKLFF,TGTGCCAGCAGTTACAGGGCGGCTGCTAATGAAAAACTGTTTTTT
NA,NA,TRBV7-6,TRBJ2-7,CASSARGGAAGEQYF,TGTGCCAGCAGCGCTAGGGGGGGAGCAGCCGGGGAGCAGTACTTC
NA,NA,TRBV11-2,TRBJ2-5,CASSPWEYQETQYF,TGTGCCAGCAGCCCGTGGGAGTACCAAGAGACCCAGTACTTC
NA,TRBD1,TRBV10-3,TRBJ2-5,CAISESSGFSGGTRETQYF,TGTGCCATCAGTGAGTCATCCGGGTTTTCAGGGGGCACCAGGGAGACCCAGTACTTC
NA,TRBD2,TRBV27,TRBJ2-2,CASSLSGAGGPTGELFF,TGTGCCAGCAGTTTATCAGGAGCGGGAGGGCCCACCGGGGAGCTGTTTTTT
NA,TRBD1,TRBV28,TRBJ1-5,CASSLPPTTGGNQPQHF,TGTGCCAGCAGTTTGCCCCCCACGACAGGGGGCAATCAGCCCCAGCATTTT
NA,NA,TRBV7-9,TRBJ1-5,CSSSLTGGLNQPQHF,TGTTCCAGCAGCCTAACGGGGGGACTCAATCAGCCCCAGCATTTT
NA,TRBD1,TRBV6-5,TRBJ1-2,CASSYDPGTVYGYTF,TGTGCCAGCAGTTATGACCCGGGGACAGTCTATGGCTACACCTTC
NA,TRBD1,TRBV6-5,TRBJ1-1,CASSYSTGWANTEAFF,TGTGCCAGCAGTTACTCGACAGGGTGGGCGAACACTGAAGCTTTCTTT
NA,TRBD2,TRBV6-5,TRBJ2-5,CASSFSSGRWETQYF,TGTGCCAGCAGTTTCTCTAGCGGGAGGTGGGAGACCCAGTACTTC
NA,NA,TRBV21-1,TRBJ2-7,CASSNFGTSHEQYF,TGTGCCAGCAGCAACTTCGGGACATCCCACGAGCAGTACTTC
NA,NA,TRBV11-2,TRBJ2-3,CASSREATAEDTQYF,TGTGCCAGCAGCCGAGAGGCTACCGCTGAGGATACGCAGTATTTT
NA,TRBD1,TRBV5-1,TRBJ1-1,CASSLMGQGARYTEAFF,TGCGCCAGCAGCTTGATGGGACAGGGGGCGAGGTATACTGAAGCTTTCTTT
NA,NA,TRBV11-3,TRBJ2-7,CASRGYLTYEQYF,TGTGCCAGCAGGGGCTATCTCACCTACGAGCAGTACTTC
NA,NA,TRBV11-1,TRBJ2-1,CASSAPSGGREQFF,TGTGCCAGCAGCGCCCCCTCAGGAGGCAGAGAGCAGTTCTTC
once,NA,TRBV7-9,TRBJ2-2,CASTLPMAGTTGELFF,TGTGCCAGCACCCTCCCGATGGCGGGTACCACCGGGGAGCTGTTTTTT
few,NA,TRBV7-2,TRBJ2-7,CASSLGATWEQYF,TGTGCCAGCAGCTTAGGGGCGACGTGGGAGCAGTACTTC